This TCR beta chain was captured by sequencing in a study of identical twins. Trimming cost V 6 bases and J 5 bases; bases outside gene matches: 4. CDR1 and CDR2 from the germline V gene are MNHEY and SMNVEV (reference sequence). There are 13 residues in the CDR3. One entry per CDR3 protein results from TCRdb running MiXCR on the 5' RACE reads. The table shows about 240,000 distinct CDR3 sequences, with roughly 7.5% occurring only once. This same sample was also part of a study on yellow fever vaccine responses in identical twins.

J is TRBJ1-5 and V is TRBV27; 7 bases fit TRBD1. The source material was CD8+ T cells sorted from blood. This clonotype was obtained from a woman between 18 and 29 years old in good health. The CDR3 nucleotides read TGTGCCAGCAGGGGGCAGGGGGATCAGCCCCAGCATTTT. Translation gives CASRGQGDQPQHF.